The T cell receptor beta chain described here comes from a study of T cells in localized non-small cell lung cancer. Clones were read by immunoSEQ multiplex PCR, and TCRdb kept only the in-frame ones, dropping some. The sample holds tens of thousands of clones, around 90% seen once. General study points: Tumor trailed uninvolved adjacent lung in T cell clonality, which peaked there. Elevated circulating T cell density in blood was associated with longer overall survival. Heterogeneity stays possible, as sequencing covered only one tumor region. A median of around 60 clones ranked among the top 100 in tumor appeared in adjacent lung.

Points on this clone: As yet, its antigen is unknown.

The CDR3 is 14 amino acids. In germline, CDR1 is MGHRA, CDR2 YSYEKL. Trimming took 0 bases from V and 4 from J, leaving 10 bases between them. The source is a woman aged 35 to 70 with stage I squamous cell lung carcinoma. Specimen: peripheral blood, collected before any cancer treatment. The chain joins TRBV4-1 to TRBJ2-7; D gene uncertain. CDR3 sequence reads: CASSQESHVYEQYF. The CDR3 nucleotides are TGCGCCAGCAGCCAAGAGTCGCACGTTTACGAGCAGTACTTC.